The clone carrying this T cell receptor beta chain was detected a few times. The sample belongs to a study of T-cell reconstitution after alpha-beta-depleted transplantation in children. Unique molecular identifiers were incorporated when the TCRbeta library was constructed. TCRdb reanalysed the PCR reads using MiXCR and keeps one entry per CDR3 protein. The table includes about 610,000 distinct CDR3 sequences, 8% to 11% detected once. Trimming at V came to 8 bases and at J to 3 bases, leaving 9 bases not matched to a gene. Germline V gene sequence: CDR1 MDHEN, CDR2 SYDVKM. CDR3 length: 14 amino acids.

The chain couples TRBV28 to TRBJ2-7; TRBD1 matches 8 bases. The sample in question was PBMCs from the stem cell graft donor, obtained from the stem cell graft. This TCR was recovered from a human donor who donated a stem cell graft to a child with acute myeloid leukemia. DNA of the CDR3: TGTGCCAGCGGGCCGCTGGGACAGGACTACGAGCAGTACTTC. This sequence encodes CASGPLGQDYEQYF.